Listed here are 19 T cell receptor beta chains from one sample, sequenced in a study of Graves' ophthalmopathy and Graves' hyperthyroidism. CDR3 regions of TCR beta were amplified from RNA transcripts. Second-round multiplex PCR came after a first-round RT-PCR that employed HTBI primers. TCRdb used MiXCR to reprocess the multiplex PCR reads, holding one entry per CDR3 protein. The data show almost 750,000 distinct CDR3 sequences, with around 40% seen just once and about 40% held by the top ten. The source material was peripheral blood. These receptors were taken from an adult man with Graves' ophthalmopathy.

The rearrangement joins TRBV6-5 to TRBJ2-5, with D possibly matching TRBD1 (5 bases). The CDR3 totals 13 residues. V lost 2 bases to trimming and J lost 3 bases, with 7 bases between them. Germline V lookup: CDR1 MNHEY, CDR2 SVGAGI. The CDR3, as DNA: TGTGCCAGCAGTTACGGGGCAGAAGAGACCCAGTACTTC. Translation gives CASSYGAEETQYF.

At least ten counts were recorded for this clonotype. This chain uses TRBV12-3 or TRBV12-4 with TRBJ1-5, with D hard to call. There are 14 residues in the CDR3. Trimming took 2 bases from V and 5 from J, leaving 10 bases between them. CDR3 coding DNA: TGTGCCAGCAGTTTATTCTGGAGGGATCAGCCCCAGCATTTT. Translation gives CASSLFWRDQPQHF.

The rearrangement uses TRBV7-2 and TRBJ2-7; 11 bases map to TRBD1. The CDR3 is 15 residues long. CDR1 is SGHTA, CDR2 FQGNSA, per germline. V gave up 2 bases and J gave up 3 bases; unmatched junction bases: 3. The CDR3 loop is CASSLTDRGLYEQYF. The CDR3 nucleotides read TGTGCCAGCAGCTTAACGGACAGGGGGCTCTACGAGCAGTACTTC.

The CDR3 loop reads CSVEETSEAFF. CDR3 sequence (DNA): TGCAGCGTTGAAGAAACATCTGAAGCTTTCTTT. The chain employs TRBV29-1 and TRBJ1-1; unclear D gene. The V gene lost 0 bases and the J gene lost 6 bases, with 5 bases spanning the gap. The germline gives CDR1 SQVTM, CDR2 ANQGSEA. This CDR3 region has 11 residues.

This chain joins TRBV19 and TRBJ1-2; D is possibly TRBD1 (6 bases). Trimming cost V 8 bases and J 1 base, with 14 bases left between them. The CDR3 covers 14 residues. Germline lookup yields CDR1 LNHDA and CDR2 SQIVND (reference sequence). CDR3 sequence (DNA): TGTGCCAGTTCGAGCACACAGGGTAACTATGGCTACACCTTC. Its protein product is CASSSTQGNYGYTF. The full variable domain, in which reference TRBV19 and TRBJ1-2 provide the parts outside the CDR3, is DGGITQSPKYLFRKEGQNVTLSCEQNLNHDAMYWYRQDPGQGLRLIYYSQIVNDFQKGDIAEGYSVSREKKESFPLTVTSAQKNPTAFYLCASSSTQGNYGYTFGSGTRLTVV.

As regards this clonotype: This is likely a read error, given that the CDR3 carries no conserved phenylalanine or tryptophan at its end. This rearrangement joins TRBV12-3 or TRBV12-4 to TRBJ2-5; D possibly corresponds to TRBD1 (6 bases). V lost 6 bases and J 4 bases, leaving 21 bases between the germline ends. This CDR3 is 16 amino acids long. CDR3 region: CASSDPGHHSPETQYV. CDR3 in DNA: TGTGCCAGCAGCGATCCGGGACATCATTCCCCAGAGACCCAGTACGTC.

Only a few counts were recorded for this clonotype. Being one base from a much bigger clone, this may be a read error. This chain connects TRBV24-1 to TRBJ1-5, with D tentatively TRBD1 (6 bases). Germline V gene data show CDR1 as KGHDR and CDR2 as SFDVKD. The CDR3 spans 13 residues. V was pared by 6 bases and J by 4 bases, with 9 bases between. In DNA, the CDR3 is TGTGCCACCAGTCACAGGGAGAATCAGCCCCAGCATTTT. Translating gives CATSHRENQPQHF.

This clonotype was recorded many times. This sequence joins TRBV6-1 and TRBJ2-7; D is undetermined. The germline gives CDR1 MNHNS, CDR2 SASEGT. This CDR3 comprises 14 residues. V lost 0 bases, J lost 5 bases, and 11 bases lay in between. The CDR3 DNA is TGTGCCAGCAGTGAAGCCCCGGACCCCGACGAGCAGTACTTC. This sequence encodes CASSEAPDPDEQYF.

The V call is TRBV7-9, the J call TRBJ2-6; D is possibly TRBD1 or TRBD2 (5 bases each). The CDR3 consists of 18 residues. The ends were cut back, 3 bases at V and 0 bases at J, with 15 bases in the middle. Germline lookup yields CDR1 SEHNR and CDR2 FQNEAQ (reference sequence). CDR3 nucleotides: TGTGCCAGCAGCTTGGCAGTACTGGGGGACTCTGGGGCCAACGTCCTGACTTTC. As protein: CASSLAVLGDSGANVLTF.

The rearrangement links TRBV24-1 to TRBJ2-5; D perhaps matches TRBD1 (6 bases). With 1 base removed from V and 5 bases from J, the gap between germline ends came to 16 bases. This CDR3 has 16 residues. Germline CDR1 and CDR2: KGHDR and SFDVKD. The CDR3 bases are TGTGCCACCAGTGATTTCCAGGGGTTCTTCGGGGAGACCCAGTACTTC. Its protein product is CATSDFQGFFGETQYF.

The chain joins TRBV20-1 to TRBJ2-6; the match to TRBD2 covers 8 bases. Germline-derived CDR1 and CDR2 are DFQATT and SNEGSKA (reference sequence). Trimming at V came to 2 bases and at J to 0 bases, leaving 3 bases not matched to a gene. The CDR3 is made up of 16 amino acids. The CDR3 DNA reads as TGCAGTGCTAGAAGCGGGAGTACCTCTGGGGCCAACGTCCTGACTTTC. It codes for CSARSGSTSGANVLTF.

The genes are TRBV14 and TRBJ1-1; D call uncertain. V lost 0 bases and J lost 2, with 7 bases in between. Germline V gene sequence: CDR1 SGHDN, CDR2 FVKESK. This CDR3 is built from 14 residues. This CDR3 is CASSQDQVNTEAFF. Written as DNA, the CDR3 is TGTGCCAGCAGCCAAGACCAAGTAAACACTGAAGCTTTCTTT.

The chain has TRBV9 and TRBJ2-7; D might be TRBD1 (5 bases). This CDR3 has 15 amino acids. The germline V gene has CDR1 SGDLS and CDR2 YYNGEE. V gave up 0 bases and J gave up 7 bases, with 17 bases separating them. Here the CDR3 DNA reads TGTGCCAGCAGCGTAGGAGCAGGGTGGATTTCTGAGCAGTACTTC. It encodes CASSVGAGWISEQYF. Full variable domain (outside the CDR3, taken from reference TRBV9 and TRBJ2-7): DSGVTQTPKHLITATGQRVTLRCSPRSGDLSVYWYQQSLDQGLQFLIQYYNGEERAKGNILERFSAQQFPDLHSELNLSSLELGDSALYFCASSVGAGWISEQYFGPGTRLTVT.

This clonotype was seen ten or more times. This chain uses TRBV2 with TRBJ1-2, with D perhaps matching TRBD1 (5 bases). Germline V gives CDR1 SNHLY, CDR2 FYNNEI. CDR3 size: 12 residues. V lost 6 bases, J lost 8 bases, and 13 bases lay in between. The CDR3 region is CASSLGTFGYTF. DNA of the CDR3: TGTGCCAGCAGCCTGGGGACGTTCGGCTACACCTTC.

This clonotype was seen at least ten times. The chain is built from TRBV7-2 and TRBJ2-7; D is ambiguous. Per germline, CDR1 SGHTA and CDR2 FQGNSA. The V end was cut by 2 bases, the J end by 3 bases, with 23 bases between. The CDR3 length is 18 residues. This chain's CDR3 is CASSLRCEATRCDYEQYF. CDR3 DNA: TGTGCCAGCAGCTTACGATGCGAAGCGACCCGTTGTGACTACGAGCAGTACTTC.

This clonotype has ten or more counts. The chain is built from TRBV29-1 and TRBJ1-2; D is undetermined. This CDR3 is 9 amino acids long. Germline loops: CDR1 SQVTM, CDR2 ANQGSEA. V was cut by 4 bases and J by 10 bases, with 7 bases left in between. CDR3: CSVAADYTF. The CDR3 DNA reads as TGCAGCGTTGCTGCGGACTACACCTTC. Drawing the rest from reference TRBV29-1 and TRBJ1-2, the complete variable domain is SAVISQKPSRDICQRGTSLTIQCQVDSQVTMMFWYRQQPGQSLTLIATANQGSEATYESGFVIDKFPISRPNLTFSTLTVSNMSPEDSSIYLCSVAADYTFGSGTRLTVV.

This clonotype was picked up one time. The chain couples TRBV9 to TRBJ1-6, with TRBD1 matching 8 bases. V was clipped by 0 bases and J by 7 bases; unmatched bases: 6. The CDR3 length is 16 residues. The germline V gene encodes CDR1 SGDLS and CDR2 YYNGEE. The CDR3 DNA follows: TGTGCCAGCAGCGTAGCGGGACAGGTTGGGAATTCACCCCTCCACTTT. Amino acid sequence: CASSVAGQVGNSPLHF.

This clonotype was observed many times. The V and J genes are TRBV5-1 and TRBJ1-1, with D possibly TRBD1 on 5 matching bases. V was cut by 6 bases and J by 1 base, with 13 bases left in between. This CDR3 is built from 14 residues. Germline CDR1 reads SGHRS; CDR2 reads YFSETQ. The CDR3 spells CASTAGTTNTEAFF. CDR3 nucleotide sequence: TGCGCCAGCACCGCCGGGACGACGAACACTGAAGCTTTCTTT. The whole variable domain, remainder taken from reference TRBV5-1 and TRBJ1-1, is KAGVTQTPRYLIKTRGQQVTLSCSPISGHRSVSWYQQTPGQGLQFLFEYFSETQRNKGNFPGRFSGRQFSNSRSEMNVSTLELGDSALYLCASTAGTTNTEAFFGQGTRLTVV.

This chain connects TRBV2 to TRBJ1-1, with TRBD1 identical over 7 bases. The CDR3 length is 15 residues. V lost 6 bases and J lost 2; bases outside the gene matches: 9. Germline V lookup: CDR1 SNHLY, CDR2 FYNNEI. CDR3 nucleotide sequence: TGTGCCAGCAGAGACCCGACAGGGCCCAACACTGAAGCTTTCTTT. Amino acids: CASRDPTGPNTEAFF.